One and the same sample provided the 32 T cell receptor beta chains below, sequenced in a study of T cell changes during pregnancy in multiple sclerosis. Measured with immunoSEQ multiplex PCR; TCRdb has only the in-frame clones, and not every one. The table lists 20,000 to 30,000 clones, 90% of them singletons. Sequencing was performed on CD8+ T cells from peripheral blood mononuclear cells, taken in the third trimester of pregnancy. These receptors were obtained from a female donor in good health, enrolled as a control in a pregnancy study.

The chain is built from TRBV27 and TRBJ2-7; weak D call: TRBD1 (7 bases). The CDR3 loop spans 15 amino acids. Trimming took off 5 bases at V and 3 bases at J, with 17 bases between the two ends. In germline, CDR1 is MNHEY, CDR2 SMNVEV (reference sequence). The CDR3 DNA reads TGTGCCAGCAGTCCTGCAGGGGGAGCGGGCTACGAGCAGTACTTC. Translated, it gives CASSPAGGAGYEQYF.

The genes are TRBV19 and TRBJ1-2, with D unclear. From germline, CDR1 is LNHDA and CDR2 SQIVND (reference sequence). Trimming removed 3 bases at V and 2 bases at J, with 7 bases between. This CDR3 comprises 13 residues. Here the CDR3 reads CASSMSENYGYTF. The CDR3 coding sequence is TGTGCCAGTAGTATGAGCGAGAACTATGGCTACACCTTC. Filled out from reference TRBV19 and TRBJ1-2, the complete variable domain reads DGGITQSPKYLFRKEGQNVTLSCEQNLNHDAMYWYRQDPGQGLRLIYYSQIVNDFQKGDIAEGYSVSREKKESFPLTVTSAQKNPTAFYLCASSMSENYGYTFGSGTRLTVV.

CDR3 coding DNA: TGTGCCAGCCGACGGGGGGGCGCATCCGAGCAGTACTTC. Residues: CASRRGGASEQYF. V and J are TRBV6-1 and TRBJ2-7; 8 bases match TRBD2. This CDR3 spans 13 amino acids. V trimming: 8 bases; J trimming: 6 bases; junction bases outside the gene matches: 9. The V gene's germline CDR1 is MNHNS and CDR2 SASEGT.

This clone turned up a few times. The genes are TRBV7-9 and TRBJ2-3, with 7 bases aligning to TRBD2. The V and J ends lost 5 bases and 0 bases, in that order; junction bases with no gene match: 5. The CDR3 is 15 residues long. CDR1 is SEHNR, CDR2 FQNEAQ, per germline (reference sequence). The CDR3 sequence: CASSPGGISTDTQYF. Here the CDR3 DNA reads TGTGCCAGCAGCCCCGGGGGGATAAGCACAGATACGCAGTATTTT.

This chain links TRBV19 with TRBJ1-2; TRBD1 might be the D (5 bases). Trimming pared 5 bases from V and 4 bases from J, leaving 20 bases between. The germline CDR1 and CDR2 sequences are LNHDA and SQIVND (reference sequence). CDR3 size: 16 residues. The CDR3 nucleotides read TGTGCCAGTAGTCCCATGGGAGGAGGGGCAATCTATGGCTACACCTTC. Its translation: CASSPMGGGAIYGYTF.

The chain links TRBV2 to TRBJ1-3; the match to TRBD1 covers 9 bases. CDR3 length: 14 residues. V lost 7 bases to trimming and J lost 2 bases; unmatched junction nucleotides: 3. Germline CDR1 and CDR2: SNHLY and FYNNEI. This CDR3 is CASTGTGTGNTIYF. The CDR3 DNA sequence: TGTGCCAGCACCGGGACAGGGACTGGAAACACCATATATTTT. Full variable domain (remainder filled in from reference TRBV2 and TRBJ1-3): EPEVTQTPSHQVTQMGQEVILRCVPISNHLYFYWYRQILGQKVEFLVSFYNNEISEKSEIFDDQFSVERPDGSNFTLKIRSTKLEDSAMYFCASTGTGTGNTIYFGEGSWLTVV.

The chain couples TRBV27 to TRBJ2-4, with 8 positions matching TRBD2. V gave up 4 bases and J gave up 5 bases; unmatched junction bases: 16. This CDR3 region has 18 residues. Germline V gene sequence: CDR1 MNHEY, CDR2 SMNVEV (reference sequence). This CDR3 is CASSSPGGGTEFQNIQYF. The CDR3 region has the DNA TGTGCCAGCAGTTCCCCGGGGGGGGGCACTGAATTCCAAAACATTCAGTACTTC.

The CDR3 coding sequence is TGTGCCACGGAGCCCGGGAGGGGATCCTACGAGCAGTACTTC. Translating gives CATEPGRGSYEQYF. The chain recombines TRBV28 with TRBJ2-7; TRBD2 matches at 8 bases. The CDR3 contains 14 residues. The junction had 9 bases not matched to a gene; V was cut back by 10 bases and J by 1 base. Germline CDR1 is MDHEN and CDR2 is SYDVKM.

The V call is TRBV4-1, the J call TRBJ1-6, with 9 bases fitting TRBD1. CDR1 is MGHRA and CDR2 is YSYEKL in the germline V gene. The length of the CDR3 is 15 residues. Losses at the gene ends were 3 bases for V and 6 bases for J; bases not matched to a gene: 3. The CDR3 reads CASSQPQGANSPLHF. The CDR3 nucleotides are TGCGCCAGCAGCCAGCCACAGGGGGCTAATTCACCCCTCCACTTT.

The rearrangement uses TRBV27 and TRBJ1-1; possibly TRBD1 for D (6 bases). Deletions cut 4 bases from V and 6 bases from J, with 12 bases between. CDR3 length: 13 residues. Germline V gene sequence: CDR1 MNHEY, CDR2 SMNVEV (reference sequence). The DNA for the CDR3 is TGTGCCAGCAGTTCCCGCTGGGGGCCTGAAGCTTTCTTT. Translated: CASSSRWGPEAFF.

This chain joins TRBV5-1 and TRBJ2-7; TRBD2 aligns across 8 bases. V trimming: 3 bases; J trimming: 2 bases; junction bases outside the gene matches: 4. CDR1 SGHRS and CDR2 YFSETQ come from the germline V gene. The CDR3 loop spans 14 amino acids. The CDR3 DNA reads TGCGCCAGCAGCTCAGCGGGAGCGACCTACGAGCAGTACTTC. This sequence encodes CASSSAGATYEQYF.

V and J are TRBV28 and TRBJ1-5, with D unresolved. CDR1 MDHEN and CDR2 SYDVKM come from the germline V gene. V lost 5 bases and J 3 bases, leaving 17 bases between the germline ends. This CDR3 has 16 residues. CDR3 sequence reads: CASSTPSGMVNQPQHF. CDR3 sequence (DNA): TGTGCCAGCAGTACACCTTCGGGAATGGTCAATCAGCCCCAGCATTTT.

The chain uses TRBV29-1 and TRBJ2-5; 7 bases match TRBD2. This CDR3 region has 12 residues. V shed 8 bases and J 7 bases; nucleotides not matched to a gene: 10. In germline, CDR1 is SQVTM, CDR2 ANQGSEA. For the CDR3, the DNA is TGCAGCATCCAGGTGGGGGAGGGGACCCAGTACTTC. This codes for CSIQVGEGTQYF.

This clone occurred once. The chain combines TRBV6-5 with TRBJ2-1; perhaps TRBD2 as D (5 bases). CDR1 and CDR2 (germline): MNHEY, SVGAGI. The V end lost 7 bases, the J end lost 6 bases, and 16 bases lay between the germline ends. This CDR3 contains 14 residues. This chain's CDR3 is CASIGEGPRNEQFF. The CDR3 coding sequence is TGTGCCAGCATCGGGGAAGGCCCCCGCAATGAGCAGTTCTTC.

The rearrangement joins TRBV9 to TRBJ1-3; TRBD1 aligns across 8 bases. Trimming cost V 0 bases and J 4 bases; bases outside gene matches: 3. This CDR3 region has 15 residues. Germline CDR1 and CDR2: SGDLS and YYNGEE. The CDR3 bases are TGTGCCAGCAGCGTAGTAGGGACAGGCGGAAACACCATATATTTT. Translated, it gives CASSVVGTGGNTIYF.

This CDR3 is CASRSARGTQYF. In DNA, the CDR3 is TGTGCCAGCAGATCTGCCCGCGGTACGCAGTATTTT. The chain links TRBV6-5 to TRBJ2-3, with unresolved D. Trimming removed 6 bases from V and 8 bases from J, with 12 bases in between. This CDR3 comprises 12 residues. Germline CDR1 reads MNHEY; CDR2 reads SVGAGI.

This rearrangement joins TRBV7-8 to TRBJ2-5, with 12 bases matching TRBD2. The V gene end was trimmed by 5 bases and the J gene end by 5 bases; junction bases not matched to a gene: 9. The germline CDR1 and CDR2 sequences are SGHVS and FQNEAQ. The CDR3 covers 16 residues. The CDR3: CASSQRLAGEAETQYF. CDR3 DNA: TGTGCCAGCAGCCAACGACTAGCGGGAGAAGCTGAGACCCAGTACTTC.

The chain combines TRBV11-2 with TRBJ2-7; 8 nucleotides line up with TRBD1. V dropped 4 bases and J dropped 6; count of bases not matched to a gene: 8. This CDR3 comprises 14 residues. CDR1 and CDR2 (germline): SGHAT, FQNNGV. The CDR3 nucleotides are TGTGCCAGCAGCTATCCATCCAGGGGGCGCGAGCAGTACTTC. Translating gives CASSYPSRGREQYF.

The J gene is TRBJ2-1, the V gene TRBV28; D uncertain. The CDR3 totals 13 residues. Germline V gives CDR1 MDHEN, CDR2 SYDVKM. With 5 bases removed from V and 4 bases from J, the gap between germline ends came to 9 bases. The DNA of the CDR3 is TGTGCCAGCAGTCCTCGCCTATACAATGAGCAGTTCTTC. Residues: CASSPRLYNEQFF.

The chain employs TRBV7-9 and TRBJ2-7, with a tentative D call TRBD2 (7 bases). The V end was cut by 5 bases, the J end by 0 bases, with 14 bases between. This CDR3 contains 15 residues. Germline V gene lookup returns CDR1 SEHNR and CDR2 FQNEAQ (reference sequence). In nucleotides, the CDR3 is TGTGCCAGCAGCGAGGGGGGGAGGTCCTCCTACGAGCAGTACTTC. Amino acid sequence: CASSEGGRSSYEQYF.

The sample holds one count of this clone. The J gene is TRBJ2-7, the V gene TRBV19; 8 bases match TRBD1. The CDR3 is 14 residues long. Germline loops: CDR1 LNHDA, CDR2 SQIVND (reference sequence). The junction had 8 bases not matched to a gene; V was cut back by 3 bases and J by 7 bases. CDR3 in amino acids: CASSITDRGLEQYF. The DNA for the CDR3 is TGTGCCAGTAGTATCACCGACAGGGGTTTGGAGCAGTACTTC.

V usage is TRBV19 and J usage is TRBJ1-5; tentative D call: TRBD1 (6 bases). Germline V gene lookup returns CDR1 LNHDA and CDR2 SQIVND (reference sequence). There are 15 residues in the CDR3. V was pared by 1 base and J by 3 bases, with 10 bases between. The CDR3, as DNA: TGTGCCAGTAGTATAGGATACAGGGTCAATCAGCCCCAGCATTTT. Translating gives CASSIGYRVNQPQHF.

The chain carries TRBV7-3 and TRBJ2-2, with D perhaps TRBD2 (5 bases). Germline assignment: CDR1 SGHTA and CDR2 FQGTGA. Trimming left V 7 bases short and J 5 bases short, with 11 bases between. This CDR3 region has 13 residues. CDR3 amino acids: CASTTDLTGELFF. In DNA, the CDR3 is TGTGCCAGCACCACGGACTTGACCGGGGAGCTGTTTTTT.

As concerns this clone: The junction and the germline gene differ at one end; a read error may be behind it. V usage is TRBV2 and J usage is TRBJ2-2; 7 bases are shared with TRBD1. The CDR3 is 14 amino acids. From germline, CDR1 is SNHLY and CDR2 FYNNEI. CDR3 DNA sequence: TGTGCCAGCAGCGAAGGGGGCCGGACCGGGGAGCTGTTTTTT. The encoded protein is CASSEGGRTGELFF.

The CDR3 reads CASSDDYLSSYEQYF. The CDR3 nucleotides are TGTGCCAGCAGTGATGACTACCTTAGCTCCTACGAGCAGTACTTC. V gene TRBV2 combines with J gene TRBJ2-7, with D perhaps TRBD2 (5 bases). The CDR3 length is 15 residues. Germline V gene lookup returns CDR1 SNHLY and CDR2 FYNNEI. With 3 bases removed from V and 0 bases from J, the gap between germline ends came to 12 bases. Filled out from reference TRBV2 and TRBJ2-7, the complete variable domain reads EPEVTQTPSHQVTQMGQEVILRCVPISNHLYFYWYRQILGQKVEFLVSFYNNEISEKSEIFDDQFSVERPDGSNFTLKIRSTKLEDSAMYFCASSDDYLSSYEQYFGPGTRLTVT.

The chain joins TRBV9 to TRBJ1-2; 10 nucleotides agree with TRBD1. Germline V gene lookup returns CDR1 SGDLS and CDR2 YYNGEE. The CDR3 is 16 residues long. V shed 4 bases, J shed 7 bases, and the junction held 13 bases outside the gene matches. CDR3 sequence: CASSPLVGTGAFGYTF. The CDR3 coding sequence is TGTGCCAGCAGCCCGCTAGTTGGGACAGGGGCTTTTGGCTACACCTTC.

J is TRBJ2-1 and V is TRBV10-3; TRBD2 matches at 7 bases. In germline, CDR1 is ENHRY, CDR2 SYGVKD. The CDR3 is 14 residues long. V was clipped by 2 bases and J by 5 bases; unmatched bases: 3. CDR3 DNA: TGTGCCATCAGTGAGGAGCGGGGTGACAATGAGCAGTTCTTC. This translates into CAISEERGDNEQFF.

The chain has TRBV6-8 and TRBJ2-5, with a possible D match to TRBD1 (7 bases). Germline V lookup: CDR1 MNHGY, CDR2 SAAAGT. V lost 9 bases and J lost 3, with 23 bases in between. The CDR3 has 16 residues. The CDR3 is CASGVGAGGLKETQYF. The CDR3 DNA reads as TGTGCCAGTGGGGTGGGGGCAGGGGGGTTAAAAGAGACCCAGTACTTC.

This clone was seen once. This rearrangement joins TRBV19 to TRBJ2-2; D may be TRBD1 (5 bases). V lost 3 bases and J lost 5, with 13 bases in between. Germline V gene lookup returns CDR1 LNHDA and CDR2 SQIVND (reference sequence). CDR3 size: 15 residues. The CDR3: CASSISGAGTGELFF. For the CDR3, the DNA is TGTGCCAGTAGTATTTCTGGGGCCGGGACCGGGGAGCTGTTTTTT.

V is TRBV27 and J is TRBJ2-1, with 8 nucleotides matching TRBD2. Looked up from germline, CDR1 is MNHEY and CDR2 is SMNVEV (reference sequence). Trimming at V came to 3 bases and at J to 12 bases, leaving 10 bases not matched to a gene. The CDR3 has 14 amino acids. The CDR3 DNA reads TGTGCCAGCAGTTTGGGACTAGAGGTGGGGAGGCAGTTCTTC. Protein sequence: CASSLGLEVGRQFF.

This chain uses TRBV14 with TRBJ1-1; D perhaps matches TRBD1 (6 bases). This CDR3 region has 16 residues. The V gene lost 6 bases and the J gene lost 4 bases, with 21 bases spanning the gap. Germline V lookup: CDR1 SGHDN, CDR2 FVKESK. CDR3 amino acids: CASRPVAQGSATEAFF. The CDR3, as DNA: TGTGCCAGCAGACCCGTGGCCCAGGGGTCTGCCACTGAAGCTTTCTTT.

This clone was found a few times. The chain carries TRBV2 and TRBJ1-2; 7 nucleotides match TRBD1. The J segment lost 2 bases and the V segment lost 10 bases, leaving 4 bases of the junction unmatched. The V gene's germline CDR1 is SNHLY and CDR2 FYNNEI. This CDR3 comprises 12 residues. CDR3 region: CATLGQNYGYTF. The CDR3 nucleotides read TGTGCCACCCTGGGACAGAACTATGGCTACACCTTC.